One sample yielded the 11 T cell receptor beta chains listed below, sequenced in a study of T cells in Graves' hyperthyroidism and ophthalmopathy. Authors of the study amplified TCR beta CDR3 regions from RNA transcripts. HTBI primers were employed in a first-round RT-PCR of the TCR CDR3. TCRdb reprocessed the multiplex PCR reads with MiXCR, giving one entry per CDR3 protein. The table lists under 600,000 distinct CDR3 sequences, 16% of them singletons. The sample taken for sequencing was blood. The receptors stem from a woman in her thirties or forties with Graves' ophthalmopathy.

In this sample, this clonotype turned up a few times. This chain uses TRBV28 with TRBJ2-6, with D perhaps matching TRBD2 (5 bases). CDR1 and CDR2 from the germline V gene are MDHEN and SYDVKM. The CDR3 covers 17 residues. Trimming stripped 6 bases from V and 2 bases from J, with 17 bases between. The CDR3 bases are TGTGCCAGCAGCCCCTATACGAGGGAAGCTGGGGCCAACGTCCTGACTTTC. Residues: CASSPYTREAGANVLTF.

The chain has TRBV2 and TRBJ1-5; no clear D. The CDR3 consists of 15 residues. The germline V gene encodes CDR1 SNHLY and CDR2 FYNNEI. The V and J ends lost 6 bases and 2 bases respectively, with 14 bases between them. In DNA form, the CDR3 reads TGTGCCAGCAGCCGGACGCTCTGGGGCAATCAGCCCCAGCATTTT. Its protein product is CASSRTLWGNQPQHF.

This clonotype was seen repeatedly, ten times or more. This rearrangement joins TRBV20-1 to TRBJ1-1, with D unclear. Trimming took off 8 bases at V and 0 bases at J, with 7 bases between the two ends. Germline V gene lookup returns CDR1 DFQATT and CDR2 SNEGSKA (reference sequence). The CDR3 contains 11 residues. The CDR3 region is CSFRLNTEAFF. The CDR3 DNA follows: TGCAGTTTTCGACTGAACACTGAAGCTTTCTTT.

This clonotype has ten or more counts. V is TRBV3-1 and J is TRBJ2-1; 11 nucleotides match TRBD2. Trimming cost V 4 bases and J 7 bases; bases outside gene matches: 15. The CDR3 is made up of 18 amino acids. Germline V gene sequence: CDR1 LGHDT, CDR2 YNNKEL (reference sequence). The CDR3 DNA reads as TGTGCCAGCAGCCCCCAACTAGCGGGAGTTTCTAATAGGAATGAGCAGTTCTTC. Translating gives CASSPQLAGVSNRNEQFF.

This clonotype was recorded at least ten times. The chain joins TRBV12-3 or TRBV12-4 to TRBJ2-1, with D unresolved. Trimming removed 3 bases from V and 6 bases from J, with 12 bases in between. The CDR3 has 14 amino acids. CDR3 protein: CASSFYREVNEQFF. The CDR3 bases are TGTGCCAGCAGTTTCTACAGAGAAGTCAATGAGCAGTTCTTC.

Here the CDR3 reads CASSRPQGTIYEQYF. CDR3 nucleotides: TGTGCCAGCAGCCGACCACAGGGAACCATCTACGAGCAGTACTTC. The chain couples TRBV7-9 to TRBJ2-7, with TRBD1 as a possible D gene (6 bases). Germline assignment: CDR1 SEHNR and CDR2 FQNEAQ (reference sequence). V was shortened by 5 bases and J by 3 bases, with 17 bases between the two germline ends. The CDR3 runs to 15 residues.

This clonotype was seen more than once but under ten times. V usage is TRBV6-1 and J usage is TRBJ1-1; D may be TRBD1 (5 bases). Germline V CDR1 and CDR2: MNHNS, SASEGT. The CDR3 is 14 residues long. Trimming removed 7 bases at V and 1 base at J, with 13 bases between. The CDR3 nucleotides read TGTGCCAGCACTTGGGGACGGGGGAACACTGAAGCTTTCTTT. Translated: CASTWGRGNTEAFF.

In its sample, this clonotype was seen a few times. This chain joins TRBV19 and TRBJ1-5; weak D call: TRBD1 (6 bases). V dropped 2 bases and J dropped 2 bases, with 10 bases sitting between them. CDR3 length: 15 amino acids. Germline lookup yields CDR1 LNHDA and CDR2 SQIVND (reference sequence). The CDR3 region has the DNA TGTGCCAGTAGTATATCCAGGGGAGGCAATCAGCCCCAGCATTTT. Amino acids: CASSISRGGNQPQHF. Variable domain in full (rest from reference TRBV19 and TRBJ1-5): DGGITQSPKYLFRKEGQNVTLSCEQNLNHDAMYWYRQDPGQGLRLIYYSQIVNDFQKGDIAEGYSVSREKKESFPLTVTSAQKNPTAFYLCASSISRGGNQPQHFGDGTRLSIL.

The chain employs TRBV7-9 and TRBJ2-1; 8 bases are shared with TRBD2. V shed 0 bases, J shed 7 bases, and the junction held 5 bases outside the gene matches. Germline V gives CDR1 SEHNR, CDR2 FQNEAQ (reference sequence). The CDR3 loop spans 15 amino acids. Written as DNA, the CDR3 is TGTGCCAGCAGCTTAGCCGGACTAGCCGGGAATGAGCAGTTCTTC. Encoded protein: CASSLAGLAGNEQFF.

Worth noting for this clonotype: A read error may account for a junction end that differs from germline. The rearrangement links TRBV3-1 to TRBJ2-3; 7 positions agree with TRBD2. CDR3 size: 17 residues. The germline gives CDR1 LGHDT, CDR2 YNNKEL (reference sequence). CDR3 residues: CVSSQVGSGRYTDTQYF. CDR3 DNA sequence: TGTGTCAGCAGCCAAGTTGGGTCCGGGAGGTACACAGATACGCAGTATTTT.

A few counts support this clonotype. This rearrangement joins TRBV4-2 to TRBJ2-1, with D perhaps TRBD2 (6 bases). Germline loops: CDR1 LGHNA, CDR2 YNFKEQ. V lost 1 base to trimming and J lost 7 bases, with 11 bases between them. The CDR3 has 14 amino acids. The CDR3 spells CASSQAPAGNEQFF. The CDR3 DNA reads as TGTGCCAGCAGCCAAGCTCCGGCGGGGAATGAGCAGTTCTTC.